The 18 T cell receptor beta chains below were found in one sample sequenced in a study of blood T cell repertoires in COVID-19. Method: immunoSEQ multiplex PCR; TCRdb's copy keeps in-frame clones and lacks some. The sample carries about 310,000 clones, 85% recorded once. Specimen: PBMCs or T cells enriched from blood (not recorded which). These receptor sequences come from a woman in her 30s who had been exposed to COVID-19.

The chain couples TRBV7-9 to TRBJ1-1, with a possible D match to TRBD1 (6 bases). V was cut by 5 bases and J by 3 bases, with 13 bases left in between. Germline loops: CDR1 SEHNR, CDR2 FQNEAQ (reference sequence). CDR3 length: 14 residues. The CDR3 spells CASSPLKGDTEAFF. CDR3 nucleotides: TGTGCCAGCAGCCCTCTAAAGGGGGACACTGAAGCTTTCTTT.

The chain is built from TRBV28 and TRBJ1-2; D call uncertain. Germline CDR1 and CDR2: MDHEN and SYDVKM. The CDR3 runs 16 residues. V lost 3 bases, J lost 0 bases, and 14 bases lay in between. The CDR3 is CASSFYVGGSNYGYTF. The CDR3 DNA follows: TGTGCCAGCAGTTTTTACGTTGGAGGATCTAACTATGGCTACACCTTC.

The J gene is TRBJ1-6, the V gene TRBV10-1; tentatively, D is TRBD1 (5 bases). CDR3 size: 15 residues. Germline V gene data show CDR1 as WNHNN and CDR2 as SYGVQD (reference sequence). Trimming cost V 3 bases and J 7 bases, with 13 bases left between them. The CDR3 DNA sequence: TGCGCCAGCAGTGACAGGGCGCTGGACAATTCACCCCTCCACTTT. It is translated as CASSDRALDNSPLHF.

The chain has TRBV13 and TRBJ2-5; 9 bases are a match to TRBD2. Germline values: CDR1 PRHDT, CDR2 FYEKMQ (reference sequence). V lost 2 bases to trimming and J lost 4 bases; unmatched junction nucleotides: 8. This CDR3 region has 16 residues. CDR3 sequence reads: CASSLSSGGDRETQYF. The CDR3 region has the DNA TGTGCCAGCAGCTTAAGTAGCGGGGGTGATCGAGAGACCCAGTACTTC.

The chain links TRBV4-3 to TRBJ2-1; D uncertain. The CDR3 spans 15 residues. The germline V and J ends were trimmed by 2 bases and 5 bases, with 13 bases remaining between them. Germline CDR1 and CDR2: LGHNA and YSLEER. CDR3 nucleotides: TGCGCCAGCAGCCAAAACACTCTAGTTCACAATGAGCAGTTCTTC. Its translation is CASSQNTLVHNEQFF.

V is TRBV9 and J is TRBJ1-5, with TRBD1 as a possible D gene (5 bases). The V end lost 0 bases, the J end lost 6 bases, and 10 bases lay between the germline ends. Per germline, CDR1 SGDLS and CDR2 YYNGEE. There are 14 residues in the CDR3. DNA of the CDR3: TGTGCCAGCAGCGTAGAAGGGGAGGGTCAGCCCCAGCATTTT. Its protein product is CASSVEGEGQPQHF.

The chain couples TRBV10-3 to TRBJ1-2, with TRBD1 identical over 8 bases. Unmatched junction bases numbered 6, after V lost 4 bases and J lost 2 bases. Germline V lookup: CDR1 ENHRY, CDR2 SYGVKD. CDR3 size: 15 residues. CDR3 nucleotides: TGTGCCATCAGTGCACAGGACAGGGAAAACTATGGCTACACCTTC. This translates into CAISAQDRENYGYTF.

The V and J genes are TRBV28 and TRBJ2-5, with D possibly TRBD2 on 7 matching bases. The V gene's germline CDR1 is MDHEN and CDR2 SYDVKM. V lost 7 bases and J 5 bases, leaving 14 bases between the germline ends. This CDR3 region has 13 residues. CDR3 protein: CASTSGGGETQYF. DNA of the CDR3: TGTGCCAGCACCTCGGGGGGCGGTGAGACCCAGTACTTC.

The CDR3 nucleotides are TGTGCCAGCAGCGTTAGTCGGGGTACGGGAAATTCACCCCTCCACTTT. Protein sequence: CASSVSRGTGNSPLHF. This chain uses TRBV9 with TRBJ1-6; D call uncertain. Germline values: CDR1 SGDLS, CDR2 YYNGEE. The V and J ends lost 2 bases and 7 bases respectively, with 16 bases between them. This CDR3 contains 16 residues.

The CDR3 protein is CASWGFGTLTDTQYF. Written as DNA, the CDR3 is TGTGCCAGCTGGGGGTTTGGGACTCTCACAGATACGCAGTATTTT. The chain uses TRBV18 and TRBJ2-3; D is perhaps TRBD2 (6 bases). V was pared by 7 bases and J by 2 bases, with 16 bases between. The V gene's germline CDR1 is KGHSH and CDR2 LQKENI. This CDR3 region has 15 residues. The variable domain in full, with the rest retrieved from reference TRBV18 and TRBJ2-3, is NAGVMQNPRHLVRRRGQEARLRCSPMKGHSHVYWYRQLPEEGLKFMVYLQKENIIDESGMPKERFSAEFPKEGPSILRIQQVVRGDSAAYFCASWGFGTLTDTQYFGPGTRLTVL.

CDR3 sequence reads: CASSFDKRGSPLHF. The CDR3 region has the DNA TGTGCCAGCAGTTTTGACAAGCGGGGTTCACCCCTCCACTTT. The J gene is TRBJ1-6, the V gene TRBV28, with no clear D. The CDR3 has 14 residues. Germline CDR1 and CDR2: MDHEN and SYDVKM. Trimming left V 3 bases short and J 9 bases short, with 12 bases between.

V gene TRBV7-9 combines with J gene TRBJ1-1; D is undetermined. Per germline, CDR1 SEHNR and CDR2 FQNEAQ (reference sequence). Trimming shortened V by 2 bases and J by 7 bases, and 5 bases separated the two germline ends. The CDR3 has 11 residues. The CDR3 region has the DNA TGTGCCAGCAGCTTAACTGTTGAAGCTTTCTTT. It encodes CASSLTVEAFF.

The chain recombines TRBV30 with TRBJ2-1; the match to TRBD2 covers 8 bases. V was clipped by 5 bases and J by 7 bases; unmatched bases: 16. CDR3 length: 16 residues. The germline V gene encodes CDR1 GTSNPN and CDR2 SVGIG (reference sequence). The CDR3 DNA follows: TGTGCCTGGGAGCGGGGGCGCGGTAACTTGGGGAATGAGCAGTTCTTC. As protein: CAWERGRGNLGNEQFF.

This clone was counted only a few times. The chain employs TRBV19 and TRBJ1-4; TRBD1 agrees at 8 bases. This CDR3 has 15 amino acids. CDR1 is LNHDA, CDR2 SQIVND, per germline (reference sequence). V lost 6 bases, J lost 8 bases, and 11 bases stayed unmatched. The CDR3 DNA follows: TGTGCCAGTAGGATGGCAGGGGGCGTCAGGGAAAAACTGTTTTTT. Translation: CASRMAGGVREKLFF.

This rearrangement joins TRBV4-1 to TRBJ2-1, with TRBD1 as a possible D gene (5 bases). This CDR3 has 16 residues. V was pared by 1 base and J by 2 bases, with 12 bases between. Germline lookup yields CDR1 MGHRA and CDR2 YSYEKL. The CDR3 DNA reads as TGCGCCAGCAGCCAAGGGGGCGAGACCCCCTACAATGAGCAGTTCTTC. Protein product: CASSQGGETPYNEQFF.

J is TRBJ2-7 and V is TRBV28, with D possibly matching TRBD2 (6 bases). V was shortened by 5 bases and J by 4 bases, with 21 bases between the two germline ends. CDR3 length: 16 amino acids. The germline V gene encodes CDR1 MDHEN and CDR2 SYDVKM. The DNA for the CDR3 is TGTGCCAGCAGTCTCGCCGGGACTCTCGAGGGATACGAGCAGTACTTC. Translation: CASSLAGTLEGYEQYF.

The count of this clone is one. The gene calls are TRBV19 and TRBJ2-2, with a possible D match to TRBD1 (5 bases). The CDR3 has 13 residues. Trimming removed 8 bases from V and 5 bases from J, with 12 bases in between. Germline loops: CDR1 LNHDA, CDR2 SQIVND (reference sequence). In DNA form, the CDR3 reads TGTGCCAGTTCCCTATCAGGGACCGGGGAGCTGTTTTTT. Protein: CASSLSGTGELFF.

The chain links TRBV6-4 to TRBJ1-6; a possible D gene is TRBD1 (6 bases). The V and J ends lost 2 bases and 10 bases respectively, with 9 bases between them. Germline-derived CDR1 and CDR2 are MRHNA and SNTAGT. The CDR3 consists of 13 residues. CDR3 nucleotide sequence: TGTGCCAGCAGTGACAGGGGGAGCTCACCCCTCCACTTT. Its protein product is CASSDRGSSPLHF.